Presented here are 5 T cell receptor beta chains from one specimen sequenced in a study of cytomegalovirus exposure and HLA in healthy donors. The PCR made use of 60 Vbeta and 13 Jbeta primers. Data came from immunoSEQ multiplex PCR; TCRdb stores just in-frame clones and leaves some out. The sample shows some 160,000 clones, 65% to 80% of them seen only once. The specimen sequenced was PBMCs. The receptors derive from a woman aged 40 to 50 in good health and CMV-seronegative.

This chain joins TRBV28 and TRBJ1-2, with D unclear. This CDR3 region has 13 residues. Trimming removed 5 bases from V and 4 bases from J, with 11 bases in between. Germline loops: CDR1 MDHEN, CDR2 SYDVKM. DNA for the CDR3: TGTGCCAGCAGTCCCCGGGTAAGCTATGGCTACACCTTC. It yields the protein CASSPRVSYGYTF.

This clone was recorded only once. The chain is built from TRBV5-6 and TRBJ2-7; tentative D call: TRBD1 (6 bases). CDR1 is SGHDT, CDR2 YYEEEE, per germline. The CDR3 sequence is 13 residues long. Trimming pared 4 bases from V and 3 bases from J, leaving 11 bases between. CDR3 nucleotides: TGTGCCAGCAGCCTTACAGGGATCTACGAGCAGTACTTC. Translation gives CASSLTGIYEQYF. The entire variable domain, with the rest obtained from reference TRBV5-6 and TRBJ2-7, is as follows: DAGVTQSPTHLIKTRGQQVTLRCSPKSGHDTVSWYQQALGQGPQFIFQYYEEEERQRGNFPDRFSGHQFPNYSSELNVNALLLGDSALYLCASSLTGIYEQYFGPGTRLTVT.

This sequence joins TRBV7-9 and TRBJ1-5, with 7 bases aligning to TRBD1. Germline CDR1 SEHNR, CDR2 FQNEAQ (reference sequence). V lost 1 base and J lost 6; bases outside the gene matches: 12. The CDR3 consists of 17 residues. The CDR3 DNA reads TGTGCCAGCAGCTTAGGGATACAGGGGTCGTCGAGTCAGCCCCAGCATTTT. Translated: CASSLGIQGSSSQPQHF.

The CDR3 nucleotides are TGTGCCAGCAGTCCCGACGGGACAGCCCGGGGGCCCCAGCATTTT. Encoded protein: CASSPDGTARGPQHF. This chain joins TRBV2 and TRBJ1-5; 7 bases line up with TRBD1. This CDR3 has 15 residues. Losses at the gene ends were 5 bases for V and 9 bases for J; bases not matched to a gene: 13. Germline V CDR1 and CDR2: SNHLY, FYNNEI.

The gene calls are TRBV6-5 and TRBJ1-2, with 7 bases matching TRBD1. J was trimmed by 7 bases and V by 5 bases; bases with no gene match: 10. The CDR3 extends over 14 amino acids. Per germline, CDR1 MNHEY and CDR2 SVGAGI. CDR3 in amino acids: CASSPRQGISGYTF. The CDR3, as DNA: TGTGCCAGCAGTCCTCGACAGGGTATAAGTGGCTACACCTTC.